This TCR beta chain was captured by sequencing in a study of PD-1 blockade in classical Hodgkin lymphoma. In regard to this clone: The antigen remains unidentified.

The study, taken as a whole, reports: Patients newly diagnosed and complete responders had comparable baseline diversity. It was reported that newly diagnosed patients had less baseline TCR diversity than healthy donors.

TCRdb's table, derived via immunoSEQ multiplex PCR, lists solely in-frame clones and lacks some. The profile covers tens of thousands of clones, with roughly three quarters appearing a single time and under 20% taken by the ten largest. Trimming stripped 6 bases from V and 8 bases from J, with 16 bases between. The length of the CDR3 is 14 residues. Germline loops: CDR1 MNHEY, CDR2 SVGAGI. Regarding time point: cycle 4 day 1 (C4D1), after less than 7 weeks of nivolumab. Every single patient, without exception, relapsed after autologous stem cell transplantation, and brentuximab vedotin exposure varied. Patients showed best responses of complete response, partial response or progressive disease.

The input for sequencing was peripheral blood mononuclear cells (PBMCs), taken before the fourth cycle of nivolumab. The genes are TRBV6-5 and TRBJ1-4, with D possibly matching TRBD1 (5 bases). This receptor was identified in a human donor with classical Hodgkin lymphoma. The CDR3 DNA sequence: TGTGCCAGCAGACCGTTATCGGGGGGAGAAAAACTGTTTTTT. Protein sequence: CASRPLSGGEKLFF.